This entry lists 3 T cell receptor beta chains sequenced from one sample in a study of blood T cell repertoires in COVID-19. The assay was immunoSEQ multiplex PCR, and TCRdb's table has in-frame clones only and misses some. The sample carries 120,000 to 150,000 clones, around 84% recorded once. Sequencing was carried out using peripheral blood. Receptors were obtained from a woman aged 55-70 years with acute or convalescent COVID-19.

This clone was found a few times. The CDR3: CASGRRGNTGELFF. Written as DNA, the CDR3 is TGTGCCAGCGGAAGGCGGGGGAACACCGGGGAGCTGTTTTTT. The V call is TRBV6-5, the J call TRBJ2-2; TRBD2 is a possible D gene (6 bases). The germline V and J ends were trimmed by 8 bases and 1 base, with 11 bases remaining between them. The CDR3 has 14 residues. Germline CDR1 and CDR2: MNHEY and SVGAGI.

The chain couples TRBV24-1 to TRBJ2-2; 8 nucleotides agree with TRBD1. Per the germline V gene, CDR1 is KGHDR and CDR2 is SFDVKD. Losses at the gene ends were 0 bases for V and 5 bases for J; bases not matched to a gene: 13. The length of the CDR3 is 19 residues. Here the CDR3 reads CATSDLTGTGQERTGELFF. As DNA, the CDR3 is TGTGCCACCAGTGATTTGACCGGCACGGGACAGGAGAGGACCGGGGAGCTGTTTTTT.

The chain uses TRBV4-1 and TRBJ2-3; TRBD2 aligns across 7 bases. The germline CDR1 and CDR2 sequences are MGHRA and YSYEKL. V shed 4 bases and J 3 bases; nucleotides not matched to a gene: 10. This CDR3 comprises 16 residues. CDR3 in amino acids: CASSLKLGLPTDTQYF. The CDR3, as DNA: TGCGCCAGCAGCCTCAAGTTGGGACTACCTACAGATACGCAGTATTTT.